The 8 T cell receptor beta chains reported below all come from one sample, sequenced in a study of blood T cell repertoires in COVID-19. Method: immunoSEQ multiplex PCR; TCRdb's copy keeps in-frame clones and lacks some. This sample has some 190,000 clones; 80% to 90% occur once, and the top ten carry 8% to 13%. Sequenced sample: peripheral blood. The receptor source for this set is a woman between 40 and 50 years old with COVID-19, enrolled during active disease.

This chain joins TRBV7-6 and TRBJ1-4, with D unclear. CDR1 SGHVS and CDR2 FNYEAQ come from the germline V gene. V was cut by 3 bases and J by 8 bases, with 19 bases left in between. This CDR3 is 16 amino acids long. CDR3 sequence reads: CASSLAVAASGEKLFF. DNA of the CDR3: TGTGCCAGCAGCTTGGCTGTTGCGGCGTCGGGGGAAAAACTGTTTTTT.

The chain recombines TRBV12-3 or TRBV12-4 with TRBJ1-2, with D unclear. The CDR3 is made up of 11 amino acids. V was cut by 9 bases and J by 6 bases, with 11 bases left in between. The CDR3 is CARRYFNGYTF. The CDR3 bases are TGTGCCAGGAGATACTTCAATGGCTACACCTTC.

The chain recombines TRBV6-1 with TRBJ1-2; D remains ambiguous. Germline CDR1 MNHNS, CDR2 SASEGT. The CDR3 length is 14 residues. Trimming removed 3 bases at V and 5 bases at J, with 13 bases between. The CDR3 coding sequence is TGTGCCAGCAGTGAGGACTCGACCCCGTATGGCTACACCTTC. It yields the protein CASSEDSTPYGYTF.

The gene calls are TRBV19 and TRBJ1-5, with D uncertain. The CDR3 spans 14 residues. Germline CDR1 LNHDA, CDR2 SQIVND (reference sequence). The ends were cut back, 6 bases at V and 2 bases at J, with 11 bases in the middle. The CDR3 here is CASSSTRGNQPQHF. Here the CDR3 DNA reads TGTGCCAGTAGCTCCACTCGTGGCAATCAGCCCCAGCATTTT.

J is TRBJ2-7 and V is TRBV12-3 or TRBV12-4; no definite D call. The CDR3 is 12 amino acids. V lost 7 bases and J lost 5, with 12 bases in between. Here the CDR3 reads CASTIDTHEQYF. CDR3 nucleotides: TGTGCCAGCACCATAGACACTCACGAGCAGTACTTC.

The CDR3 is CASSLSGRGNTEAFF. Written as DNA, the CDR3 is TGTGCCAGCAGTTTATCGGGCAGGGGGAACACTGAAGCTTTCTTT. The J gene is TRBJ1-1, the V gene TRBV28, with a possible D match to TRBD1 (6 bases). CDR3 length equals 15 residues. Trimming removed 1 base at V and 1 base at J, with 10 bases between. CDR1 and CDR2 from the germline V gene are MDHEN and SYDVKM.

The chain uses TRBV5-6 and TRBJ2-5, with 9 bases fitting TRBD1. The ends lost 1 base at V and 5 bases at J; junction bases unmatched: 6. This CDR3 spans 15 amino acids. Germline loops: CDR1 SGHDT, CDR2 YYEEEE. CDR3 sequence reads: CASSLNRGRMETQYF. CDR3 bases: TGTGCCAGCAGCTTGAACAGGGGGCGCATGGAGACCCAGTACTTC.

The rearrangement links TRBV2 to TRBJ2-7; the match to TRBD1 covers 10 bases. V trimming: 6 bases; J trimming: 3 bases; junction bases outside the gene matches: 5. There are 14 residues in the CDR3. CDR1 and CDR2 from the germline V gene are SNHLY and FYNNEI. CDR3 nucleotide sequence: TGTGCCAGCAGAAAAGGGACAGGGGACTACGAGCAGTACGTC. Translated, it gives CASRKGTGDYEQYV.